This T cell receptor (beta chain) originates from a study of blood T cell repertoires in COVID-19. Study context: From T cells, B-cell-depleted T cells, or PBMCs came the material, which was cDNA or gDNA.

Germline V lookup: CDR1 MNHEY, CDR2 SMNVEV (reference sequence). V was shortened by 3 bases and J by 0 bases, with 10 bases between the two germline ends. The CDR3 sequence is 15 residues long. The data were produced by immunoSEQ multiplex PCR, yet TCRdb's version contains in-frame clones alone and is incomplete. The sample records under 300,000 clones, 70% to 85% being singletons. The receptor's source is a woman of 80 years or more with acute or convalescent COVID-19. The sequencing input was peripheral blood. The chain combines TRBV27 with TRBJ2-3, with a possible D match to TRBD2 (5 bases). The DNA of the CDR3 is TGTGCCAGCAGTTTGGGCGGACTTAGCACAGATACGCAGTATTTT. The encoded protein is CASSLGGLSTDTQYF.